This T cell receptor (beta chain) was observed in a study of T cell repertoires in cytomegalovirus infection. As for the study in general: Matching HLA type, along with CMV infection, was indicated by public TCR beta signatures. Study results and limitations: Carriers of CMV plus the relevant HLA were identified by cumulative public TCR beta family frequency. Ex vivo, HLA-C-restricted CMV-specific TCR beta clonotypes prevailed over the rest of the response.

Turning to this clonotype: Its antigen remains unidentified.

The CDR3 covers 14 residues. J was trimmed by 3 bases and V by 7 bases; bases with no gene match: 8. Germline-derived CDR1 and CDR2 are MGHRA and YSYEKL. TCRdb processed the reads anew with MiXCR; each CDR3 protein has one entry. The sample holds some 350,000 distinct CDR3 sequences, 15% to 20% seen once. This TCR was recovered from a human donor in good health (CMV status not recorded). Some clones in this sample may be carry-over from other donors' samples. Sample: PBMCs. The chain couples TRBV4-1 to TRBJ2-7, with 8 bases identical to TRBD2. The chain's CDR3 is CASIPNSGNYEQYF. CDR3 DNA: TGCGCCAGCATCCCTAATAGCGGGAACTACGAGCAGTACTTC.